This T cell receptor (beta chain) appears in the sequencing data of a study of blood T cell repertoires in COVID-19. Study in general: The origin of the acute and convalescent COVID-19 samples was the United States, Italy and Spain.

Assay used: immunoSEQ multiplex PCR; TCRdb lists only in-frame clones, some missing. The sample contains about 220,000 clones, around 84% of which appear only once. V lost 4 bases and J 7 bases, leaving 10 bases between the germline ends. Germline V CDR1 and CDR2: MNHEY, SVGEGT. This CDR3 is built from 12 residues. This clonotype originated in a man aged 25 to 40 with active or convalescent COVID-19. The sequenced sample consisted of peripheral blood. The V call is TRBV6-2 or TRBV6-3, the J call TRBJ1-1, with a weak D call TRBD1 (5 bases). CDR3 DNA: TGTGCCAGCAGTTGGGCCCAGGGTGAAGCTTTCTTT. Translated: CASSWAQGEAFF.